This paragraph covers one TCR beta chain sequence. Its specificity is not known. These data originate in a study of early T cells in non-severe SARS-CoV-2 infection. Overall study: Sequencing was performed on bulk RNA from unsorted whole blood, leaving chains unpaired. Study-level findings and limits: Sequences matched to VDJdb favored anti-spike CD8 responses, while private and CD4 specificities were missed.

Each single cDNA molecule received a unique molecular identifier. MiXCR, run by TCRdb on the 5' RACE reads, gives a single entry per CDR3 protein. Counted here are about 60,000 distinct CDR3 sequences, around 6% occurring once; the ten biggest clones make up 6.8%. The CDR3 contains 14 residues. Germline loops: CDR1 MNHEY, CDR2 SMNVEV (reference sequence). With V trimmed by 7 bases and J by 4 bases, 9 bases remained unmatched. The receptor was derived from an adult who was a healthcare worker with PCR-confirmed SARS-CoV-2 infection or an uninfected control (not recorded which). The V and J genes are TRBV27 and TRBJ1-1, with 7 bases matching TRBD1. Sequenced material: whole blood. Written as DNA, the CDR3 is TGTGCCAGCAATCGGGACAGCAGGGTCACTGAAGCTTTCTTT. Residues: CASNRDSRVTEAFF.